This is a list of T cell receptor beta chains from one sample in a study of T cell responses to AZD1222 COVID-19 vaccine. Sequencing used immunoSEQ multiplex PCR; TCRdb keeps in-frame clones, though not all of them. Among approximately 200,000 clones, roughly 92% were seen once, and the ten largest hold roughly 1%. Specimen: peripheral blood, collected 28 days after the second AZD1222 dose. Receptors originate from an adult who received the AZD1222 COVID-19 vaccine. Each CDR3 is given with its conserved first and last residue. The D gene is left open where the match is weak. Clone size is stated in some rows and not others, as once, few, many or a class when expanded.

cdr3_length: 15
d_call: TRBD1
clone_size: NA
v_call: TRBV10-2
j_call: TRBJ1-4
cdr3_nt: TGCGCCAGCAGACTAGGACAGGGGGGCAATGAAAAACTGTTTTTT
cdr3_aa: CASRLGQGGNEKLFF

cdr3_length: 14
d_call: TRBD1
clone_size: NA
v_call: TRBV2
j_call: TRBJ1-5
cdr3_nt: TGTGCCAGCAACCAACAGGGGGCCAGACAGCCCCAGCATTTT
cdr3_aa: CASNQQGARQPQHF

cdr3_length: 14
d_call: NA
clone_size: few
v_call: TRBV7-2
j_call: TRBJ1-5
cdr3_nt: TGTGCCAGCAGCCTCGGGGGGGGCCGGCAGCCCCAGCATTTT
cdr3_aa: CASSLGGGRQPQHF

cdr3_length: 12
d_call: NA
clone_size: NA
v_call: TRBV6-2/TRBV6-3
j_call: TRBJ1-1
cdr3_nt: TGTGCCAGCAGTTACGGGCAGGGGTTAGCTTTCTTT
cdr3_aa: CASSYGQGLAFF

cdr3_length: 16
d_call: TRBD1
clone_size: NA
v_call: TRBV19
j_call: TRBJ1-1
cdr3_nt: TGTGCCAGTAGTATAGAGGGGGACAGGGGGAACACTGAAGCTTTCTTT
cdr3_aa: CASSIEGDRGNTEAFF

cdr3_length: 16
d_call: NA
clone_size: NA
v_call: TRBV14
j_call: TRBJ2-3
cdr3_nt: TGTGCCAGCAGCGCCCTAAGCTGGGGGGCCACAGATACGCAGTATTTT
cdr3_aa: CASSALSWGATDTQYF

cdr3_length: 15
d_call: NA
clone_size: once
v_call: TRBV7-3
j_call: TRBJ2-3
cdr3_nt: TGTGCCAGCAGCTTAACCCCCCACCCCACAGATACGCAGTATTTT
cdr3_aa: CASSLTPHPTDTQYF

cdr3_length: 13
d_call: NA
clone_size: NA
v_call: TRBV28
j_call: TRBJ1-1
cdr3_nt: TGTGCCAGCAGTTTAAACCGGCGGGGTGAAGCTTTCTTT
cdr3_aa: CASSLNRRGEAFF

cdr3_length: 13
d_call: NA
clone_size: NA
v_call: TRBV27
j_call: TRBJ2-5
cdr3_nt: TGTGCCAGCAGTACCGGGACTGGCGAGACCCAGTACTTC
cdr3_aa: CASSTGTGETQYF

cdr3_length: 14
d_call: NA
clone_size: NA
v_call: TRBV10-3
j_call: TRBJ1-5
cdr3_nt: TGTGCCATCAGTGAGAGCGGAGAAAATCAGCCCCAGCATTTT
cdr3_aa: CAISESGENQPQHF

cdr3_length: 18
d_call: TRBD2
clone_size: NA
v_call: TRBV15
j_call: TRBJ2-1
cdr3_nt: TGTGCCACCAGCAGGCTTACCGCAGCGGGAAACTCCTACAATGAGCAGTTCTTC
cdr3_aa: CATSRLTAAGNSYNEQFF

cdr3_length: 19
d_call: NA
clone_size: NA
v_call: TRBV11-2
j_call: TRBJ1-6
cdr3_nt: TGTGCCAGCAGCTTAGTTGTCGGGACTTCCAGCTCCTATAATTCACCCCTCCACTTT
cdr3_aa: CASSLVVGTSSSYNSPLHF

cdr3_length: 14
d_call: NA
clone_size: NA
v_call: TRBV5-6
j_call: TRBJ1-6
cdr3_nt: TGTGCCAGCAGCTTGGGCAGGGCGAATTCACCCCTCCACTTT
cdr3_aa: CASSLGRANSPLHF

cdr3_length: 16
d_call: TRBD1
clone_size: NA
v_call: TRBV19
j_call: TRBJ1-1
cdr3_nt: TGTGCCAGTAGTAGTTACCGACAGGGGGCGAGCACTGAAGCTTTCTTT
cdr3_aa: CASSSYRQGASTEAFF

cdr3_length: 16
d_call: NA
clone_size: NA
v_call: TRBV6-5
j_call: TRBJ1-1
cdr3_nt: TGTGCCAGCAGTTACGCCTTTCAAGGGTTGAACACTGAAGCTTTCTTT
cdr3_aa: CASSYAFQGLNTEAFF

cdr3_length: 14
d_call: NA
clone_size: NA
v_call: TRBV6-5
j_call: TRBJ2-3
cdr3_nt: TGTGCCAGCAACGAGGCTGTGGGGCGAGATACGCAGTATTTT
cdr3_aa: CASNEAVGRDTQYF

cdr3_length: 14
d_call: NA
clone_size: NA
v_call: TRBV6-5
j_call: TRBJ1-4
cdr3_nt: TGTGCCAGCAGTTCAGACCGTCGTGGCGAAAAACTGTTTTTT
cdr3_aa: CASSSDRRGEKLFF

cdr3_length: 15
d_call: NA
clone_size: once
v_call: TRBV5-4
j_call: TRBJ1-6
cdr3_nt: TGTGCCAGCAGCTTGGTGGGTGTCCATAATTCACCCCTCCACTTT
cdr3_aa: CASSLVGVHNSPLHF

cdr3_length: 17
d_call: NA
clone_size: NA
v_call: TRBV24-1
j_call: TRBJ1-3
cdr3_nt: TGTGCCACCAGTGAGCGTAATCCTGTGGGCTCTGGAAACACCATATATTTT
cdr3_aa: CATSERNPVGSGNTIYF

cdr3_length: 17
d_call: TRBD1
clone_size: NA
v_call: TRBV3-1/TRBV3-2
j_call: TRBJ2-7
cdr3_nt: TGTGCCAGCAGCCCAAATCTTGGGACAGCCAGATCCTACGAGCAGTACTTC
cdr3_aa: CASSPNLGTARSYEQYF

cdr3_length: 13
d_call: NA
clone_size: NA
v_call: TRBV27
j_call: TRBJ2-7
cdr3_nt: TGTGCCAGCAGTCTCCCGCGGAGCAACGAGCAGTACTTC
cdr3_aa: CASSLPRSNEQYF

cdr3_length: 16
d_call: TRBD2
clone_size: NA
v_call: TRBV6-5
j_call: TRBJ2-1
cdr3_nt: TGTGCCAGCAGTTACTCGAGCAGCGGGGGGGACAATGAGCAGTTCTTC
cdr3_aa: CASSYSSSGGDNEQFF

cdr3_length: 14
d_call: NA
clone_size: NA
v_call: TRBV10-3
j_call: TRBJ1-1
cdr3_nt: TGTGCCATCAGTGAGTTGATCGGAGGGACTGAAGCTTTCTTT
cdr3_aa: CAISELIGGTEAFF

cdr3_length: 16
d_call: TRBD2
clone_size: NA
v_call: TRBV7-3
j_call: TRBJ2-3
cdr3_nt: TGTGCCAGCAGCCCCCAGGGGACTAGCGGGGGTGATACGCAGTATTTT
cdr3_aa: CASSPQGTSGGDTQYF

cdr3_length: 14
d_call: NA
clone_size: NA
v_call: TRBV15
j_call: TRBJ1-3
cdr3_nt: TGTGCCACCCGGAGGGGGTCCTCTGGAAACACCATATATTTT
cdr3_aa: CATRRGSSGNTIYF

cdr3_length: 17
d_call: NA
clone_size: NA
v_call: TRBV7-2
j_call: TRBJ1-1
cdr3_nt: TGTGCCAGCAGCCTTTCCGGGACACCCTTAATGAGCACTGAAGCTTTCTTT
cdr3_aa: CASSLSGTPLMSTEAFF

cdr3_length: 14
d_call: NA
clone_size: NA
v_call: TRBV19
j_call: TRBJ1-5
cdr3_nt: TGTGCCAGTATAACGGTCGCAGGGCGTCAGCCCCAGCATTTT
cdr3_aa: CASITVAGRQPQHF

cdr3_length: 17
d_call: TRBD1
clone_size: once
v_call: TRBV29-1
j_call: TRBJ1-2
cdr3_nt: TGCAGCGTTGAAGACGGGGGTAAGGGGACAGGGAACTATGGCTACACCTTC
cdr3_aa: CSVEDGGKGTGNYGYTF

cdr3_length: 17
d_call: TRBD1
clone_size: NA
v_call: TRBV11-2
j_call: TRBJ1-6
cdr3_nt: TGTGCCAGCAGCTTCAAGGCAGGGGGATGGAATAATTCACCCCTCCACTTT
cdr3_aa: CASSFKAGGWNNSPLHF

cdr3_length: 15
d_call: NA
clone_size: NA
v_call: TRBV6-5
j_call: TRBJ2-5
cdr3_nt: TGTGCCAGCAGTCCACAGGGAGTGGGGGGAGAGACCCAGTACTTC
cdr3_aa: CASSPQGVGGETQYF

cdr3_length: 17
d_call: NA
clone_size: NA
v_call: TRBV13
j_call: TRBJ1-2
cdr3_nt: TGTGCCAGCAGCGATCAAGTGGCCCGGGCAGGGAACTATGGCTACACCTTC
cdr3_aa: CASSDQVARAGNYGYTF

cdr3_length: 16
d_call: NA
clone_size: NA
v_call: TRBV6-5
j_call: TRBJ1-1
cdr3_nt: TGTGCCAGCAGTTACGGTTCAGGGTTAACGAACACTGAAGCTTTCTTT
cdr3_aa: CASSYGSGLTNTEAFF

cdr3_length: 14
d_call: TRBD2
clone_size: NA
v_call: TRBV5-8
j_call: TRBJ2-7
cdr3_nt: TGTGCCAGCAGCCCCCTAGCGGGGGGAGGAGAGCAGTACTTC
cdr3_aa: CASSPLAGGGEQYF

cdr3_length: 11
d_call: NA
clone_size: once
v_call: TRBV18
j_call: TRBJ2-7
cdr3_nt: TGTGCCAGCTCTTCGGGGGCCAACCCCAACTTC
cdr3_aa: CASSSGANPNF

cdr3_length: 14
d_call: NA
clone_size: NA
v_call: TRBV18
j_call: TRBJ2-7
cdr3_nt: TGTGCCAGCTCCCCTAGGCAACAGGGCTACGAGCAGTACTTC
cdr3_aa: CASSPRQQGYEQYF

cdr3_length: 15
d_call: NA
clone_size: once
v_call: TRBV6-5
j_call: TRBJ1-5
cdr3_nt: TGTGCCAGCAGTCCCGACAGGAGACTGAATCAGCCCCAGCATTTT
cdr3_aa: CASSPDRRLNQPQHF

cdr3_length: 16
d_call: TRBD2
clone_size: NA
v_call: TRBV19
j_call: TRBJ2-7
cdr3_nt: TGTGCCAGTAGTATCGGGGAGCGGGGGGGCTCCCACGAGCAGTACTTC
cdr3_aa: CASSIGERGGSHEQYF

cdr3_length: 16
d_call: TRBD2
clone_size: NA
v_call: TRBV4-2
j_call: TRBJ2-3
cdr3_nt: TGTGCCAGCAGCCGTAGCGGGGGGGCCTATACAGATACGCAGTATTTT
cdr3_aa: CASSRSGGAYTDTQYF

cdr3_length: 16
d_call: TRBD2
clone_size: NA
v_call: TRBV6-6
j_call: TRBJ2-1
cdr3_nt: TGTGCCAGCAGTCGGCTCGGACTAGCGGGGGGAGGGGAGCAGTTCTTC
cdr3_aa: CASSRLGLAGGGEQFF

cdr3_length: 13
d_call: TRBD2
clone_size: NA
v_call: TRBV24-1
j_call: TRBJ2-3
cdr3_nt: TGTGCCACCAGTCGCGGGGGGGCAGATACGCAGTATTTT
cdr3_aa: CATSRGGADTQYF

cdr3_length: 15
d_call: TRBD1
clone_size: NA
v_call: TRBV18
j_call: TRBJ2-7
cdr3_nt: TGTGCCAGCGCGGCCGGGACAGGGGATTTTTACGAGCAGTACTTC
cdr3_aa: CASAAGTGDFYEQYF

cdr3_length: 14
d_call: TRBD2
clone_size: NA
v_call: TRBV27
j_call: TRBJ2-3
cdr3_nt: TGTGCCAGCAGTTGGGGACTAGCCACAGATACGCAGTATTTT
cdr3_aa: CASSWGLATDTQYF

cdr3_length: 16
d_call: NA
clone_size: NA
v_call: TRBV27
j_call: TRBJ2-7
cdr3_nt: TGTGCCAGCAGCACAGGGATAAAGCGGCCGTACTACGAGCAGTACTTC
cdr3_aa: CASSTGIKRPYYEQYF

cdr3_length: 17
d_call: TRBD1
clone_size: NA
v_call: TRBV7-8
j_call: TRBJ1-3
cdr3_nt: TGTGCCAGCAGCTTAGTAGGACAGGGGGCAGGTGGAAACACCATATATTTT
cdr3_aa: CASSLVGQGAGGNTIYF

cdr3_length: 17
d_call: NA
clone_size: NA
v_call: TRBV5-4
j_call: TRBJ1-1
cdr3_nt: TGTGCCAGCAGCTCCGGGACTTTTTTTAATATGAACACTGAAGCTTTCTTT
cdr3_aa: CASSSGTFFNMNTEAFF

cdr3_length: 15
d_call: NA
clone_size: NA
v_call: TRBV7-2
j_call: TRBJ2-1
cdr3_nt: TGTGCCAGCAGCTCGCCTGGGGGTAGGTACAATGAGCAGTTCTTC
cdr3_aa: CASSSPGGRYNEQFF

cdr3_length: 14
d_call: TRBD1
clone_size: NA
v_call: TRBV6-5
j_call: TRBJ1-1
cdr3_nt: TGTGCCAGCAATCTACAGGGGAGGAACACTGAAGCTTTCTTT
cdr3_aa: CASNLQGRNTEAFF

cdr3_length: 12
d_call: NA
clone_size: NA
v_call: TRBV12-3/TRBV12-4
j_call: TRBJ2-1
cdr3_nt: TGTGCCAGCAGTTTAGCGAAGAATGAGCAGTTCTTC
cdr3_aa: CASSLAKNEQFF

cdr3_length: 17
d_call: TRBD1
clone_size: NA
v_call: TRBV15
j_call: TRBJ1-2
cdr3_nt: TGTGCCACCAGCAGAGATCGTGGGAGGACAGGGGGCTATGGCTACACCTTC
cdr3_aa: CATSRDRGRTGGYGYTF

cdr3_length: 14
d_call: NA
clone_size: NA
v_call: TRBV6-5
j_call: TRBJ1-3
cdr3_nt: TGTGCCAGCATCGGCGGTGACACTGGAAACACCATATATTTT
cdr3_aa: CASIGGDTGNTIYF